This T cell receptor beta chain was documented in a study of T-cell reconstitution after alpha-beta-depleted transplantation in children (dated by TCRdb to 2016 to 2017). About the investigation overall: The study quantitatively tracked T-cell immune reconstitution after TCRalphabeta/CD19-depleted allogeneic hematopoietic cell transplantation in children using TCR repertoire profiling.

From the germline V gene, CDR1 is SGHVS and CDR2 is FQNEAQ. Here V drops 5 bases and J drops 7 bases, and the junction holds 7 bases not matched to any gene. The CDR3 starts with the cysteine, ends with the phenylalanine, and has 15 residues. CDR3 DNA is the only sequence kept; it has 45 bases, read in frame from the first base. Ten or more counts support this clonotype. The antigen this receptor binds is unknown. Base qualities are missing; no much larger clone stands one base away. The receptor library was made with PCR. The data were produced on an Illumina HiSeq 2500. Molecular barcoding was employed in the preparation of TCR libraries, with unique molecular identifiers being used to normalize TCRbeta repertoire quantification. The public reads were quality trimmed at Q25 with fastp and then assembled into clones with MiXCR by TCRdb, keeping productive beta chains. Each entry is one CDR3 protein sequence, shown with its most common DNA and genes. This sample comprises about 230,000 distinct CDR3 sequences, about 11% of them detected only once. The ten largest clones represent approximately 2.9% of the sample.

The sample was PBMCs from the stem cell graft donor, taken from the stem cell graft. The sequence joins TRBV7-8 to TRBJ1-5, with 11 bases aligning to TRBD1. The source of this sequence is a human donor who donated a stem cell graft to a child with acute lymphoblastic leukemia. The DNA sequence is TGTGCCAGCAGCGCGGACAGGGGGCGCCGGCAGCCCCAGCATTTT. It encodes CASSADRGRRQPQHF.